This TCR beta chain was obtained from a study of blood T cell repertoires in COVID-19. Looking at the study overall: Acute-phase and convalescent COVID-19 samples originated in the United States, Italy and Spain. PBMCs, B-cell-depleted T cells, or T cells were the source of the cDNA or gDNA that made up the material.

Original analysis: Nucleated cell number was recorded as an estimate derived from reference gene primer amplification. The table came from immunoSEQ multiplex PCR; TCRdb's copy has only in-frame clones and leaves some out. The DNA gave D and trimming, while V, J and clone size come from that table. Altogether roughly 390,000 clones are present, 87% being singletons, with the ten largest covering 10%. Seattle-derived patients entered the study during active infection and were followed longitudinally. The CDR3 is 14 residues long. From germline, CDR1 is MDHEN and CDR2 SYDVKM. V gave up 5 bases and J gave up 0 bases, with 11 bases separating them.

The chain recombines TRBV28 with TRBJ2-7, with D possibly TRBD1 on 6 matching bases. The specimen was peripheral blood. This clonotype was obtained from a young woman with COVID-19, enrolled during active disease. CDR3 nucleotide sequence: TGTGCCAGCAGTCTCCCGACAGGCTCCTACGAGCAGTACTTC. Translated: CASSLPTGSYEQYF.